This section outlines one TCR beta chain sequence together with its context. Its antigen has not been determined. Base qualities are missing; no much larger clone stands one base away. This entry belongs to a study of blood T cells in healthy people across ages (dated by TCRdb to the mid-2010s). Regarding the research as a whole: In model experiments, template switching captured about one uniquely barcoded TCR beta cDNA molecule for every two T cells. To avoid experimental bias, donors of different ages were randomly spread across the sequencing lanes. Two additional independent replicas of 1 million unique cDNA reads from the same blood draw were analyzed for two donors (one aged 18 to 29 and one aged 80 or older). Age-related changes in TCR beta repertoire diversity were measured in the study by deep sequencing normalized with unique cDNA molecular identifiers. The donors were split into four age groups: young (average about 15 years), middle-aged (over 35), aged (about 62) and long-lived (approximately 89).

CDR1 SEHNR and CDR2 FQNEAQ are derived from the germline V gene (reference sequence). The cysteine opens and the phenylalanine closes a CDR3 of 14 amino acids. CDR3 DNA is the only sequence kept; it has 42 bases, read in frame from the first base. V loses 3 bases, J loses 4 bases, and the germline ends lie 10 bases apart. The approximately 41 donors, aged about 6 to 100 years, were systemically healthy Caucasian individuals from Russia. Around 10 milliliters of peripheral blood were collected from each donor into EDTA-treated Vacutainer tubes. Ficoll-Paque density-gradient centrifugation was used to isolate PBMCs, with at least 7 million obtained per sample. Trizol reagent was used to extract total RNA from the PBMCs, yielding at least 5 micrograms per sample. Naive CD45RAhigh/CD27high T cell percentages were measured by flow cytometry on a PBMC aliquot from every donor. Library construction relied on 5' RACE. Data came from an Illumina HiSeq 2500. The second PCR ran for roughly 7 to 11 cycles and used a J-beta primer mix along with a sample-barcoded 5' primer. Each TCR beta cDNA molecule received a unique molecular identifier from a template-switch 5' adaptor carrying 12 random nucleotides. At least 3 million CDR3-containing paired-end reads were obtained from each sample. First-strand cDNA synthesis was performed from all RNA using the Mint cDNA synthesis kit, with priming by a TRBC-specific oligonucleotide. All cDNA was treated with uracil-DNA glycosylase and then went through a first 18-cycle PCR with the universal primers M1SS and BC2_uni_R. The study's own analysis went as follows. Normalization of each sample was performed by random selection of 1 million high-quality reads, each carrying a distinct molecular identifier. Reads sharing molecular identifiers were discarded rather than binned into consensus sequences. MiTCR, run with a Q25 quality threshold and the strictest error-elimination algorithm, handled CDR3 identification, clonotype clustering and error correction. A nonparametric unseen species model using Euler transformation provided a lower-bound estimate of total TCR beta diversity. TCRdb reran the public reads through fastp at Q25 and MiXCR, keeping productive beta chains. One record per CDR3 amino acid sequence lists the most common genes and DNA. None of the V and J calls come from the authors' own analysis; TCRdb made them. Within this sample are about 400,000 distinct CDR3 sequences, with approximately 52% of them counted one time only. The ten most abundant clones make up around 49% of the sample.

Results and caveats for the whole study, not just this receptor: Compared with the aged group, the long-lived group had more naive CD4+ T cells, fewer expanded clones and increased TCR diversity, a pattern suggesting age selection. The CMV infection status of donors was not known, potentially confounding age-related changes in expanded clonotypes. The percentage of naive T cells measured by flow cytometry correlated strongly with observed TCR beta diversity. Estimates of total diversity based on one million sequenced T cells were considered lower bounds and underestimates. As age increased, observed TCR beta diversity per million T cells dropped in a roughly linear way, and a significant reduction was already evident by age roughly 36. Conclusive comparison of naive and antigen-experienced compartments was prevented by the profiling of bulk unsorted PBMCs.

The clonotype originates from a man aged 55 to 70 in good health. The material sequenced was blood. In this chain, TRBV7-9 is recombined with TRBJ1-5, with TRBD1 as a weak D call on 5 bases. The DNA reads TGTGCCAGCAGCTTGCAGGGTGAGAATCAGCCCCAGCATTTT. Its protein reads: CASSLQGENQPQHF.